The 13 T cell receptor beta chains below come from one sample, sequenced in a study of CD8+CD57+ T cells in acquired aplastic anemia (dated by TCRdb to 2016 to 2019). Flow cytometry had shown CD8+CD57+ cell expansion in the patients selected for sequencing. Sequencing instrument: Illumina HiSeq 2000. Genomic DNA was used as template for profiling of TCR beta VDJ combinations and CDR3 sequences. TCRdb trimmed the raw reads at Q25, called clones with MiXCR and kept productive beta chains. Each CDR3 protein appears once, grouped with its most common genes and DNA. The sample has about 200,000 distinct CDR3 sequences on record, 65% of them singletons. Of the sample, roughly 62% falls within the top ten clones. Sequencing was performed on sorted CD4+, CD8+, or CD8+CD57+ T cells (not recorded which) from PBMCs. These receptors originate from a human donor with aplastic anemia.

V usage is TRBV9 and J usage is TRBJ1-1; D possibly corresponds to TRBD1 (5 bases). This CDR3 region has 14 residues. V lost 1 base, J lost 1 base, and 8 bases lay in between. CDR1 and CDR2 (germline): SGDLS, YYNGEE. CDR3 sequence: CASSVSGANTEAFF. For the CDR3, the DNA is TGTGCCAGCAGCGTATCTGGGGCGAACACTGAAGCTTTCTTT.

This chain links TRBV2 with TRBJ1-1; 8 bases match TRBD1. V shed 4 bases and J 3 bases; nucleotides not matched to a gene: 4. The CDR3 sequence is 14 residues long. The germline V gene encodes CDR1 SNHLY and CDR2 FYNNEI. This chain's CDR3 is CASSGRQGHTEAFF. CDR3 in DNA: TGTGCCAGCAGTGGGAGACAGGGGCACACTGAAGCTTTCTTT.

This clonotype was counted ten times or more. The chain carries TRBV19 and TRBJ2-3, with 9 bases aligning to TRBD1. Germline CDR1 reads LNHDA; CDR2 reads SQIVND (reference sequence). This CDR3 contains 15 residues. The V and J ends lost 5 bases and 2 bases, in that order; junction bases with no gene match: 5. The CDR3 protein is CASSPWTGVTDTQYF. The CDR3 nucleotides read TGTGCCAGTAGTCCCTGGACAGGGGTCACAGATACGCAGTATTTT. Looking up the rest from reference TRBV19 and TRBJ2-3 gives the full variable domain: DGGITQSPKYLFRKEGQNVTLSCEQNLNHDAMYWYRQDPGQGLRLIYYSQIVNDFQKGDIAEGYSVSREKKESFPLTVTSAQKNPTAFYLCASSPWTGVTDTQYFGPGTRLTVL.

The chain links TRBV5-1 to TRBJ2-7; D not resolved. The ends were cut back, 0 bases at V and 3 bases at J, with 7 bases in the middle. The V gene's germline CDR1 is SGHRS and CDR2 YFSETQ. The CDR3 has 13 residues. CDR3 in amino acids: CASSLGAGYEQYF. CDR3 DNA: TGCGCCAGCAGCTTGGGGGCCGGCTACGAGCAGTACTTC.

The V and J genes are TRBV5-5 and TRBJ2-5; D is possibly TRBD1 (5 bases). The length of the CDR3 is 14 residues. Trimming took off 4 bases at V and 5 bases at J, with 15 bases between the two ends. Germline assignment: CDR1 SGHKS and CDR2 YYEKEE (reference sequence). The CDR3 is CASSATGSRETQYF. In nucleotides, the CDR3 is TGTGCCAGCAGCGCAACAGGATCTAGGGAGACCCAGTACTTC.

Turning to this clonotype: Germline and junction disagree at one end, which may indicate a read error. The rearrangement uses TRBV11-3 and TRBJ2-5, with D uncertain. In germline, CDR1 is SGHNT, CDR2 YENEEA. This CDR3 is 15 amino acids long. The CDR3: CASSLVPSNAQTRYF. CDR3 DNA: TGTGCCAGCAGCTTAGTGCCCAGTAACGCACAGACCCGGTACTTC.

V gene TRBV12-3 or TRBV12-4 combines with J gene TRBJ1-6; 9 nucleotides line up with TRBD1. V was pared by 3 bases and J by 8 bases, with 5 bases of the junction left unmatched. CDR3 size: 15 residues. CDR3 amino acids: CASSLSGQGDSPLHF. The DNA of the CDR3 is TGTGCCAGCAGTTTGTCGGGACAGGGTGATTCACCCCTCCACTTT.

This clonotype has at least ten counts. This sequence joins TRBV4-1 and TRBJ2-7, with TRBD1 matching 8 bases. The CDR3 contains 15 residues. The germline V gene encodes CDR1 MGHRA and CDR2 YSYEKL. Unmatched junction bases numbered 9, after V lost 5 bases and J lost 3 bases. The CDR3 reads CASSSDGTGNYEQYF. The CDR3 DNA reads as TGCGCCAGCAGCTCCGATGGGACAGGCAACTACGAGCAGTACTTC.

This CDR3 reads CATSRVIVAGWSYNEQFF. CDR3 DNA sequence: TGTGCCACCAGCAGAGTTATAGTAGCGGGATGGTCCTACAATGAGCAGTTCTTC. V and J are TRBV15 and TRBJ2-1; 8 bases line up with TRBD2. This CDR3 spans 18 amino acids. The junction had 9 bases not matched to a gene; V was cut back by 1 base and J by 1 base. Per germline, CDR1 LNHNV and CDR2 YYDKDF (reference sequence).

J is TRBJ2-5 and V is TRBV7-8; D is uncertain. Germline V lookup: CDR1 SGHVS, CDR2 FQNEAQ. V was shortened by 3 bases and J by 4 bases, with 18 bases between the two germline ends. The CDR3 spans 16 residues. The CDR3 DNA is TGTGCCAGCAGCTTGCACGCACTTGGACGGGCAGAGACCCAGTACTTC. Encoded protein: CASSLHALGRAETQYF.

With respect to this clonotype: The junction and the germline gene differ at one end; a read error may be behind it. The chain carries TRBV7-2 and TRBJ2-5; D is possibly TRBD2 (6 bases). The CDR3 runs to 12 residues. CDR1 and CDR2 (germline): SGHTA, FQGNSA. The CDR3 loop reads CASSLVRGNEHF. CDR3 coding DNA: TGTGCCAGCAGCTTAGTTCGGGGGAACGAGCACTTC.

This clonotype turned up a few times. The CDR3 sequence: CSVSEGTNQPQHF. CDR3 bases: TGCAGCGTATCGGAGGGGACCAATCAGCCCCAGCATTTT. The chain couples TRBV29-1 to TRBJ1-5, with D perhaps matching TRBD1 (5 bases). V dropped 6 bases and J dropped 3 bases, with 12 bases sitting between them. This CDR3 has 13 amino acids. Germline V gene lookup returns CDR1 SQVTM and CDR2 ANQGSEA. Drawing the rest from reference TRBV29-1 and TRBJ1-5, the complete variable domain is SAVISQKPSRDICQRGTSLTIQCQVDSQVTMMFWYRQQPGQSLTLIATANQGSEATYESGFVIDKFPISRPNLTFSTLTVSNMSPEDSSIYLCSVSEGTNQPQHFGDGTRLSIL.

The V call is TRBV5-1, the J call TRBJ1-1; 7 bases match TRBD1. The trim removed 5 bases at V and 4 bases at J, leaving 14 bases unmatched. Germline V gene data show CDR1 as SGHRS and CDR2 as YFSETQ. This CDR3 has 16 amino acids. The CDR3 is CASRADRAGMGTEAFF. The CDR3 region has the DNA TGCGCCAGCAGAGCTGACAGGGCGGGGATGGGCACTGAAGCTTTCTTT.